These T cell receptor beta chains were read from a single sample in a study of blood T cell repertoires in COVID-19. Sequencing used immunoSEQ multiplex PCR; TCRdb keeps in-frame clones, though not all of them. The data contain 200,000 to 300,000 clones, approximately 83% of them singletons. Sequencing was performed on peripheral blood. The receptors originated from a human donor in a cohort sampled during active COVID-19. The CDR3 runs from the conserved cysteine through the conserved F or W. D genes are given only for firm matches. Some rows have no size entry. The others give once, few or many, or a class for an expanded clone.

V: TRBV6-5
D: TRBD2
J: TRBJ2-3
size: -
CDR3: CASSGLAGTDTQYF
DNA: TGTGCCAGCAGCGGACTAGCGGGCACAGATACGCAGTATTTT

V: TRBV28
D: -
J: TRBJ2-7
size: -
CDR3: CASSLSSTPSNEQYF
DNA: TGTGCCAGCAGTTTATCTTCAACTCCCTCCAACGAGCAGTACTTC

V: TRBV7-2
D: -
J: TRBJ2-1
size: -
CDR3: CASREAGYEQFF
DNA: TGTGCCAGCAGGGAGGCGGGGTATGAGCAGTTCTTC

V: TRBV5-1
D: TRBD1
J: TRBJ1-3
size: -
CDR3: CASSPQGATGNTIYF
DNA: TGCGCCAGCAGCCCACAGGGGGCAACGGGAAACACCATATATTTT

V: TRBV9
D: -
J: TRBJ1-1
size: -
CDR3: CASSVGPQISRTEAFF
DNA: TGTGCCAGCAGCGTAGGACCCCAGATTTCGAGGACTGAAGCTTTCTTT

V: TRBV7-9
D: TRBD1
J: TRBJ2-4
size: -
CDR3: CASSPGRDRGRQAKNIQYF
DNA: TGTGCCAGCAGCCCCGGACGGGACAGGGGGCGTCAGGCCAAAAACATTCAGTACTTC

V: TRBV5-1
D: -
J: TRBJ2-2
size: -
CDR3: CASSTPTNTGELFF
DNA: TGCGCCAGTTCGACACCGACGAACACCGGGGAGCTGTTTTTT

V: TRBV3-1/TRBV3-2
D: -
J: TRBJ1-3
size: few
CDR3: CASSHPDTLNTIYF
DNA: TGTGCCAGCAGCCACCCGGACACCTTAAACACCATATATTTT

V: TRBV19
D: TRBD1
J: TRBJ2-7
size: -
CDR3: CASSKDRGYEQYF
DNA: TGTGCCAGTAGTAAGGACAGGGGCTACGAGCAGTACTTC

V: TRBV6-5
D: -
J: TRBJ1-2
size: -
CDR3: CASSYSEGDYGYTF
DNA: TGTGCCAGCAGTTACTCGGAGGGAGACTATGGCTACACCTTC

V: TRBV10-2
D: -
J: TRBJ2-3
size: -
CDR3: CASSDQVSDTQYF
DNA: TGCGCCAGCAGTGACCAGGTCTCAGATACGCAGTATTTT

V: TRBV19
D: TRBD1
J: TRBJ1-3
size: -
CDR3: CASLRTGGGGNTIYF
DNA: TGTGCCAGTCTCCGGACAGGGGGAGGTGGAAACACCATATATTTT

V: TRBV5-5
D: TRBD1
J: TRBJ1-2
size: -
CDR3: CASSRDRSFYGYTF
DNA: TGTGCCAGCAGCCGGGACAGGAGCTTTTATGGCTACACCTTC

V: TRBV10-3
D: -
J: TRBJ1-1
size: -
CDR3: CAISEGQGSTEAFF
DNA: TGTGCCATCAGTGAAGGGCAGGGAAGCACTGAAGCTTTCTTT

V: TRBV30
D: -
J: TRBJ1-3
size: -
CDR3: CAWSLTGNTIYF
DNA: TGTGCCTGGAGTCTGACAGGAAACACCATATATTTT

V: TRBV5-5
D: -
J: TRBJ2-3
size: -
CDR3: CASSFARADTQYF
DNA: TGTGCCAGCAGCTTTGCCAGGGCAGATACGCAGTATTTT

V: TRBV24-1
D: TRBD1
J: TRBJ1-2
size: -
CDR3: CATSDPSGTDLYGYTF
DNA: TGTGCCACCAGTGATCCATCCGGGACAGACCTCTATGGCTACACCTTC

V: TRBV7-8
D: -
J: TRBJ2-4
size: -
CDR3: CAISPDPRGIQYF
DNA: TGTGCCATCTCCCCCGACCCCCGGGGGATTCAGTACTTC

V: TRBV27
D: TRBD1
J: TRBJ2-3
size: -
CDR3: CASSLMGQGTDTQYF
DNA: TGTGCCAGCAGTCTTATGGGACAGGGGACAGATACGCAGTATTTT

V: TRBV25-1
D: -
J: TRBJ2-5
size: -
CDR3: CASSEMTIQETQYF
DNA: TGTGCCAGCAGTGAAATGACAATCCAAGAGACCCAGTACTTC

V: TRBV6-6
D: -
J: TRBJ2-3
size: -
CDR3: CASSYSPGNTDTQYF
DNA: TGTGCCAGCAGTTACTCTCCGGGAAACACAGATACGCAGTATTTT

V: TRBV6-5
D: -
J: TRBJ2-7
size: -
CDR3: CASSYSMAREYEQYF
DNA: TGTGCCAGCAGTTACTCGATGGCGAGGGAGTACGAGCAGTACTTC

V: TRBV11-3
D: TRBD1
J: TRBJ2-2
size: -
CDR3: CASSRGTGAGELFF
DNA: TGTGCCAGCAGCCGCGGGACAGGGGCCGGGGAGCTGTTTTTT

V: TRBV6-1
D: -
J: TRBJ1-4
size: few
CDR3: CASSDVQSGEKLFF
DNA: TGTGCCAGCAGTGATGTACAGTCGGGGGAAAAACTGTTTTTT

V: TRBV6-5
D: TRBD1
J: TRBJ1-1
size: -
CDR3: CASRDRGLNTEAFF
DNA: TGTGCCAGCAGAGACAGGGGGTTGAACACTGAAGCTTTCTTT

V: TRBV15
D: -
J: TRBJ2-6
size: -
CDR3: CATSRDRRAFSSGANVLTF
DNA: TGTGCCACCAGCAGAGATAGGCGGGCCTTCAGCTCTGGGGCCAACGTCCTGACTTTC

V: TRBV7-9
D: -
J: TRBJ2-7
size: -
CDR3: CASSFPLNSNEQYF
DNA: TGTGCCAGCAGCTTCCCCTTGAACTCAAACGAGCAGTACTTC

V: TRBV5-4
D: TRBD2
J: TRBJ2-2
size: -
CDR3: CATSGGARSSGELFF
DNA: TGTGCCACGTCGGGAGGGGCCCGTTCGTCCGGGGAGCTGTTTTTT

V: TRBV7-9
D: TRBD1
J: TRBJ2-7
size: -
CDR3: CASSQNPGQATYEQYF
DNA: TGTGCCAGCAGCCAGAACCCGGGACAGGCTACCTACGAGCAGTACTTC

V: TRBV27
D: TRBD2
J: TRBJ2-1
size: -
CDR3: CASSFIAGRRNEQFF
DNA: TGTGCCAGCAGTTTTATAGCGGGAAGGAGAAATGAGCAGTTCTTC

V: TRBV7-6
D: TRBD1
J: TRBJ2-2
size: -
CDR3: CASSLPGQKNTGELFF
DNA: TGTGCCAGCAGCTTACCGGGACAGAAGAACACCGGGGAGCTGTTTTTT

V: TRBV14
D: TRBD2
J: TRBJ2-3
size: -
CDR3: CASSRVAGGDTQYF
DNA: TGTGCCAGCAGCAGAGTAGCGGGGGGAGATACGCAGTATTTT

V: TRBV7-2
D: -
J: TRBJ2-1
size: -
CDR3: CASSVGSNNEQFF
DNA: TGTGCCAGCAGCGTCGGGAGCAACAATGAGCAGTTCTTC

V: TRBV6-5
D: TRBD1
J: TRBJ2-3
size: -
CDR3: CAGSLQGPDTQYF
DNA: TGTGCCGGCAGTCTACAGGGGCCAGATACGCAGTATTTT

V: TRBV27
D: TRBD1
J: TRBJ1-4
size: once
CDR3: CASSFLRQGDEKLFF
DNA: TGTGCCAGCAGTTTCCTCAGGCAGGGGGATGAAAAACTGTTTTTT

V: TRBV9
D: TRBD1
J: TRBJ1-5
size: -
CDR3: CASSTGEANQPQHF
DNA: TGTGCCAGCAGCACAGGGGAGGCAAATCAGCCCCAGCATTTT

V: TRBV19
D: TRBD1
J: TRBJ1-1
size: -
CDR3: CASRNRGNTEAFF
DNA: TGTGCCAGTCGAAACAGGGGGAACACTGAAGCTTTCTTT

V: TRBV4-1
D: -
J: TRBJ1-4
size: -
CDR3: CASSQDLTGLRATNEKLFF
DNA: TGCGCCAGCAGCCAAGATCTAACAGGGCTTAGAGCAACTAATGAAAAACTGTTTTTT

V: TRBV7-9
D: TRBD1
J: TRBJ2-4
size: -
CDR3: CASSRQGSAKNIQYF
DNA: TGTGCCAGCAGCCGACAGGGCTCGGCCAAAAACATTCAGTACTTC

V: TRBV2
D: TRBD2
J: TRBJ2-7
size: -
CDR3: CAGGLIPNEQYF
DNA: TGTGCCGGGGGACTAATTCCCAACGAGCAGTACTTC

V: TRBV30
D: TRBD1
J: TRBJ2-7
size: -
CDR3: CAWSVGTGSYEQYF
DNA: TGTGCCTGGAGTGTGGGGACAGGGAGTTACGAGCAGTACTTC

V: TRBV6-6
D: TRBD2
J: TRBJ2-2
size: -
CDR3: CASSPLTSGAPNTGELFF
DNA: TGTGCCAGCAGTCCATTGACTAGCGGGGCCCCGAACACCGGGGAGCTGTTTTTT

V: TRBV28
D: -
J: TRBJ1-4
size: -
CDR3: CASSFYYNEKLFF
DNA: TGTGCCAGCAGTTTTTATTATAATGAAAAACTGTTTTTT

V: TRBV5-4
D: TRBD2
J: TRBJ2-1
size: -
CDR3: CASSSSGTSGGANEQFF
DNA: TGTGCCAGCAGCTCCTCCGGGACTAGCGGGGGGGCAAATGAGCAGTTCTTC

V: TRBV29-1
D: -
J: TRBJ2-3
size: -
CDR3: CSVATGELDTQYF
DNA: TGCAGCGTTGCGACGGGGGAGTTAGATACGCAGTATTTT

V: TRBV18
D: -
J: TRBJ2-5
size: -
CDR3: CASSPPVDPGETQYF
DNA: TGTGCCAGCTCACCACCGGTGGACCCAGGGGAGACCCAGTACTTC

V: TRBV6-5
D: -
J: TRBJ2-1
size: -
CDR3: CASSYATGREQFF
DNA: TGTGCCAGCAGTTACGCGACAGGGAGGGAGCAGTTCTTC

V: TRBV7-2
D: -
J: TRBJ2-7
size: -
CDR3: CASSLDLYEQYF
DNA: TGTGCCAGCAGCTTAGATCTCTACGAGCAGTACTTC

V: TRBV5-1
D: TRBD1
J: TRBJ2-1
size: -
CDR3: CASSSGTGAYNEQFF
DNA: TGCGCCAGCAGTTCCGGGACAGGGGCGTACAATGAGCAGTTCTTC

V: TRBV28
D: -
J: TRBJ2-7
size: -
CDR3: CASSPRYEQYF
DNA: TGTGCCAGCAGCCCTCGGTACGAGCAGTACTTC

V: TRBV27
D: TRBD2
J: TRBJ2-1
size: -
CDR3: CASSQSLALAGGPNEQFF
DNA: TGTGCCAGCAGTCAATCCCTTGCCCTAGCGGGAGGGCCCAATGAGCAGTTCTTC

V: TRBV11-2
D: -
J: TRBJ2-5
size: -
CDR3: CASSPRSYQETQYF
DNA: TGTGCCAGCAGCCCCCGGTCGTACCAAGAGACCCAGTACTTC

V: TRBV11-2
D: TRBD1
J: TRBJ1-6
size: few
CDR3: CASSSLQGTNSPLHF
DNA: TGTGCCAGCAGCTCCCTACAGGGGACCAATTCACCCCTCCACTTT

V: TRBV19
D: TRBD1
J: TRBJ1-4
size: -
CDR3: CASSIPGQGPDNEKLFF
DNA: TGTGCCAGTAGTATACCAGGACAGGGCCCCGACAATGAAAAACTGTTTTTT